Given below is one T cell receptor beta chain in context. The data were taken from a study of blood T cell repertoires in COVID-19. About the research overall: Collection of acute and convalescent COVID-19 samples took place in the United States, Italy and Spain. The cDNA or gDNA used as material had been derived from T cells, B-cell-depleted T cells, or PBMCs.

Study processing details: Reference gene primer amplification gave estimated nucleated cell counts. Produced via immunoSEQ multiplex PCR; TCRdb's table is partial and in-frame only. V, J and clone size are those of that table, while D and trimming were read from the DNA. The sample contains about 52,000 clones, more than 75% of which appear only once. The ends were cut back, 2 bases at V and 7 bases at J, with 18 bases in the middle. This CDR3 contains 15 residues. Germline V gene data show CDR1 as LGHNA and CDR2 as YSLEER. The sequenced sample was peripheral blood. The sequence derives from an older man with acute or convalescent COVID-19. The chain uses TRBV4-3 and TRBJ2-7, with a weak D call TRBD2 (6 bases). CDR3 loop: CASSQNLGGPEEQYF. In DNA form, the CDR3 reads TGCGCCAGCAGCCAAAATCTCGGAGGGCCGGAGGAGCAGTACTTC.